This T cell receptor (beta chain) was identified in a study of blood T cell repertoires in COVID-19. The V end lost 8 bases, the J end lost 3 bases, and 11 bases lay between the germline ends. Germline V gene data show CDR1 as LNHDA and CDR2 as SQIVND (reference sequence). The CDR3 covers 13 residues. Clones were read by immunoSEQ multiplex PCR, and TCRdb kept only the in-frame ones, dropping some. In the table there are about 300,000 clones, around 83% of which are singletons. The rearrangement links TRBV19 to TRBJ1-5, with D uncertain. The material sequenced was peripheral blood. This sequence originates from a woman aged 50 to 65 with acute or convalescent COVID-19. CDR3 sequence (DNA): TGTGCCAGTTCGAGGCAGATCAATCAGCCCCAGCATTTT. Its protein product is CASSRQINQPQHF.